This T cell receptor (beta chain) stems from a study of CXCR3-negative and CXCR3-positive naive CD8 T cells. Regarding the study as a whole: Similar TRBV-TRBJ gene usage was seen in naive CXCR3-negative and CXCR3-positive cells, but not in memory cells. Memory CD8+ T cell repertoires were far less diverse than both naive subsets.

The libraries of TRB cDNA were constructed through 5' RACE using UMI labels. TCRdb reprocessed the 5' RACE reads, keeping one entry per CDR3 protein, no DNA. The clone table shows some 7,400 distinct CDR3 sequences, with the ten largest holding 1.5% to 2%. This clonotype shows up as medium-sized (0.01 to 0.1%) by frequency. The antigen is not known. CDR1 is SQVTM and CDR2 is ANQGSEA in the germline V gene. This CDR3 is built from 16 residues. The chain recombines TRBV29-1 with TRBJ2-2; TCRdb's assignment of TRBD2 cannot be checked, as there is no DNA. The sequenced sample was naive CXCR3- CD8+ T cells from blood. The subset here: CD45RO-CCR7+CD27+CD95- naive CD8+ T cells lacking CXCR3 (TNR3-). The TCR comes from a human donor in good health. Some clones in this sample may be carry-over from other donors' samples. The chain's CDR3 is CSVEKAGMRNTGELFF.